Following are 24 T cell receptor beta chains from one sample sequenced in a study of molecular identifiers for immune sequencing clone quantification (dated by TCRdb to 2017 to 2018). The library was prepared using PCR. Sequencing was carried out with a NextSeq 500. The raw public reads went through TCRdb reprocessing: fastp at Q25, MiXCR clone calling, in-frame beta chains kept. All rows with the same CDR3 protein become a single entry with the most common DNA and genes. The sample has about 320,000 distinct CDR3 sequences on record, roughly 24% of them singletons. The ten largest clones represent roughly 0.7% of the sample. Material for sequencing was naive CD8+ T cells from blood, with Jurkat cell RNA spiked in. Per the publication, the cell subset or site label means: FACS-sorted CD8+CD4-CCR7+CD45RA+ naive T cells. The receptors come from a human donor in good health. Some libraries in this study had Jurkat cell RNA spiked in.

Many counts were recorded for this clonotype. This chain links TRBV27 with TRBJ2-7; 10 nucleotides align to TRBD2. The length of the CDR3 is 15 residues. Per the germline V gene, CDR1 is MNHEY and CDR2 is SMNVEV (reference sequence). J lost 4 bases, V lost 6 bases, and 9 bases had no gene match. CDR3: CASSSRTSGVYEQYF. CDR3 in DNA: TGTGCCAGCAGCTCCCGGACTAGCGGAGTATACGAGCAGTACTTC.

This clonotype was found many times. CDR3 in amino acids: CSVDEGGPYEQYF. CDR3 DNA sequence: TGCAGCGTTGATGAGGGGGGCCCCTACGAGCAGTACTTC. This chain uses TRBV29-1 with TRBJ2-7, with D tentatively TRBD1 or TRBD2 (6 bases each). The CDR3 has 13 residues. V was clipped by 3 bases and J by 2 bases, with 11 bases between them. Germline V lookup: CDR1 SQVTM, CDR2 ANQGSEA.

This clonotype has a handful of counts. In this CDR3 the conserved last residue, phenylalanine or tryptophan, is missing, so a read error is likely. The CDR3 reads CASSPSFGQRWIPQHL. In DNA, the CDR3 is TGTGCCAGCAGTCCCTCATTCGGACAGCGGTGGATACCCCAGCATCTT. The chain uses TRBV12-3 or TRBV12-4 and TRBJ1-5, with a tentative D call TRBD1 (6 bases). The germline V and J ends were trimmed by 5 bases and 10 bases, with 24 bases remaining between them. CDR3 length: 16 residues.

Many counts were recorded for this clonotype. The chain has TRBV20-1 and TRBJ2-7, with 7 positions matching TRBD1. Germline CDR1 DFQATT, CDR2 SNEGSKA (reference sequence). This CDR3 has 13 amino acids. Trimming cost V 0 bases and J 2 bases; bases outside gene matches: 1. CDR3: CSARDGTAYEQYF. The DNA of the CDR3 is TGCAGTGCTAGAGATGGGACAGCCTACGAGCAGTACTTC.

On this clonotype: The germline gene is not matched at one end of the junction; a read error may be the cause. This chain connects TRBV20-1 to TRBJ2-3, with TRBD2 as a possible D gene (5 bases). Germline V gene sequence: CDR1 DFQATT, CDR2 SNEGSKA (reference sequence). The CDR3 runs to 17 residues. The DNA of the CDR3 is TGCAGTGGTAAGAGAGGAGTGCCGGACTCTTACACAGATACGCAGTGTTTT. This encodes CSGKRGVPDSYTDTQCF.

About this clonotype: Its ends do not fully match the called genes, so a read error is possible. V usage is TRBV12-3 or TRBV12-4 and J usage is TRBJ1-1, with D hard to call. The CDR3 spans 14 residues. This CDR3 is CPSSLAWTSTEAFF. The CDR3 coding sequence is TGTCCCAGCAGTTTGGCGTGGACTAGCACTGAAGCTTTCTTT.

V and J are TRBV19 and TRBJ1-3; 9 nucleotides align to TRBD1. V trimming: 5 bases; J trimming: 2 bases; junction bases outside the gene matches: 4. This CDR3 comprises 15 residues. CDR1 is LNHDA and CDR2 is SQIVND in the germline V gene (reference sequence). In nucleotides, the CDR3 is TGTGCCAGTAGTTACAGGGGGCCTCCTGGAAACACCATATATTTT. Translation gives CASSYRGPPGNTIYF.

Comments on this clonotype: This may stem from a read error, because a much larger clone lies one nucleotide away. The V gene is TRBV12-3 or TRBV12-4, the J gene TRBJ1-1; 8 bases align to TRBD1. After removal of 0 bases from V and 3 bases from J, the junction contained 3 bases not matched to a gene. The CDR3 spans 15 residues. The CDR3 region is CASSLAQGEDTEAFF. The CDR3 region has the DNA TGTGCCAGCAGTTTAGCACAGGGGGAGGACACTGAAGCTTTCTTT.

About this clonotype itself: A much larger clone is a single base away; this may be a read error. V gene TRBV4-1 combines with J gene TRBJ1-5; no reliable D call. Germline V gene sequence: CDR1 MGHRA, CDR2 YSYEKL. The CDR3 is made up of 11 amino acids. The CDR3 DNA reads as TGCGCCAGCAGCCCGCAGCGGCCCCGGCATTTT. Residues: CASSPQRPRHF.

The chain joins TRBV13 to TRBJ2-3; D gene uncertain. Trimming took 5 bases from V and 8 from J, leaving 14 bases between them. From germline, CDR1 is PRHDT and CDR2 FYEKMQ (reference sequence). The CDR3 is 13 residues long. In nucleotides, the CDR3 is TGTGCCAGCAGCAATAGCCAGCGCGGTACGCAGTATTTT. Protein: CASSNSQRGTQYF. The full variable domain, its missing parts supplied by reference TRBV13 and TRBJ2-3, is AAGVIQSPRHLIKEKRETATLKCYPIPRHDTVYWYQQGPGQDPQFLISFYEKMQSDKGSIPDRFSAQQFSDYHSELNMSSLELGDSALYFCASSNSQRGTQYFGPGTRLTVL.

Turning to this clonotype: This could be a read error, since a much larger clone is one nucleotide away. The chain links TRBV29-1 to TRBJ2-7, with D possibly being TRBD1 or TRBD2 (5 bases each). The CDR3 runs to 14 residues. The germline V gene encodes CDR1 SQVTM and CDR2 ANQGSEA. The V and J ends lost 1 base and 8 bases respectively, with 18 bases between them. The CDR3 spells CSVEGHGTLGQQYF. The CDR3 DNA follows: TGCAGCGTTGAAGGTCACGGGACCCTCGGCCAGCAGTACTTC.

The chain couples TRBV12-3 or TRBV12-4 to TRBJ2-1; 7 bases line up with TRBD1. CDR3 length: 12 residues. Trimming removed 6 bases from V and 5 bases from J; junction bases left unmatched: 1. In DNA, the CDR3 is TGTGCCAGCAGGGGGACAGACAATGAGCAGTTCTTC. This encodes CASRGTDNEQFF.

This clonotype has a count of ten or more. This chain links TRBV24-1 with TRBJ2-2; 10 positions match TRBD1. The CDR3 runs to 16 residues. The V gene's germline CDR1 is KGHDR and CDR2 SFDVKD. V shed 4 bases and J 3 bases; nucleotides not matched to a gene: 4. This CDR3 reads CATSDPGTGDTGELFF. The CDR3 DNA follows: TGTGCCACCAGTGACCCCGGGACAGGGGACACCGGGGAGCTGTTTTTT.

This clonotype was counted at least ten times. The chain uses TRBV15 and TRBJ1-5; 7 positions match TRBD1. The germline V gene has CDR1 LNHNV and CDR2 YYDKDF (reference sequence). V shed 8 bases, J shed 3 bases, and the junction held 7 bases outside the gene matches. There are 14 residues in the CDR3. CDR3 sequence: CATQGGRDNQPQHF. In DNA form, the CDR3 reads TGTGCCACCCAGGGGGGAAGGGACAATCAGCCCCAGCATTTT.

This clonotype has just a few counts. In DNA form, the CDR3 reads TGTGCCAGCAGTGCGATACTAGCGGGGGGGGAAGAGACCCAGTACTTC. It codes for CASSAILAGGEETQYF. The chain uses TRBV2 and TRBJ2-5; 13 bases match TRBD2. Looked up from germline, CDR1 is SNHLY and CDR2 is FYNNEI. The CDR3 has 16 amino acids. Trimming cost V 4 bases and J 3 bases; bases outside gene matches: 5.

J is TRBJ2-7 and V is TRBV19, with 8 positions matching TRBD2. CDR1 and CDR2 (germline): LNHDA, SQIVND (reference sequence). The ends lost 1 base at V and 4 bases at J; junction bases unmatched: 6. The CDR3 consists of 15 residues. The DNA for the CDR3 is TGTGCCAGTAGTATAGGAGTCGCTAGCGGGTACGAGCAGTACTTC. It encodes CASSIGVASGYEQYF.

This clonotype was seen at least ten times. This sequence joins TRBV4-3 and TRBJ2-7; TRBD2 agrees at 8 bases. V lost 0 bases and J lost 4; bases outside the gene matches: 5. Germline values: CDR1 LGHNA, CDR2 YSLEER. The CDR3 spans 15 residues. The CDR3 region has the DNA TGCGCCAGCAGCCAAGAACTAGCGGCTATTTACGAGCAGTACTTC. It is translated as CASSQELAAIYEQYF.

This clonotype was seen at least ten times. The V gene is TRBV7-9, the J gene TRBJ2-7, with 8 bases lining up with TRBD2. The CDR3 length is 16 residues. V shed 5 bases, J shed 5 bases, and the junction held 14 bases outside the gene matches. The germline gives CDR1 SEHNR, CDR2 FQNEAQ (reference sequence). CDR3 sequence reads: CASSTSGGAGAHEQYF. CDR3 coding DNA: TGTGCCAGCAGCACCTCCGGTGGAGCGGGAGCACACGAGCAGTACTTC. Supplemented by reference TRBV7-9 and TRBJ2-7, the full variable domain reads DTGVSQNPRHKITKRGQNVTFRCDPISEHNRLYWYRQTLGQGPEFLTYFQNEAQLEKSRLLSDRFSAERPKGSFSTLEIQRTEQGDSAMYLCASSTSGGAGAHEQYFGPGTRLTVT.

A note on this clonotype: One junction end does not reproduce the germline sequence, and a read error may be involved. The chain combines TRBV2 with TRBJ2-7; 7 bases match TRBD2. This CDR3 is 15 amino acids long. Germline-derived CDR1 and CDR2 are SNHLY and FYNNEI. The CDR3 DNA reads as TGTGCCAGCAGTGAATGGTTCGGGGGGACCTACGCGCAGTACTTC. Protein sequence: CASSEWFGGTYAQYF.

The chain recombines TRBV7-9 with TRBJ1-3, with 8 bases that match TRBD1. The CDR3 has 18 residues. The J segment lost 0 bases and the V segment lost 1 base, leaving 8 bases of the junction unmatched. Germline V gene sequence: CDR1 SEHNR, CDR2 FQNEAQ (reference sequence). This chain's CDR3 is CASSLGGQGQLSGNTIYF. The DNA for the CDR3 is TGTGCCAGCAGCTTAGGAGGACAGGGTCAACTCTCTGGAAACACCATATATTTT. The variable domain in full, completed from reference TRBV7-9 and TRBJ1-3, reads DTGVSQNPRHKITKRGQNVTFRCDPISEHNRLYWYRQTLGQGPEFLTYFQNEAQLEKSRLLSDRFSAERPKGSFSTLEIQRTEQGDSAMYLCASSLGGQGQLSGNTIYFGEGSWLTVV.

In this sample, this clonotype turned up many times. The rearrangement links TRBV30 to TRBJ2-7; 7 positions agree with TRBD1. Losses at the gene ends were 1 base for V and 5 bases for J; bases not matched to a gene: 5. Germline V lookup: CDR1 GTSNPN, CDR2 SVGIG (reference sequence). The CDR3 contains 13 residues. CDR3 residues: CAWSAQGGNEQYF. CDR3 bases: TGTGCCTGGAGTGCCCAAGGGGGCAACGAGCAGTACTTC.

This clonotype was detected once. This sequence joins TRBV3-2 and TRBJ2-2. TRBV3-2 is noted as a pseudogene. The CDR3 contains 17 residues. This CDR3 is CASSQVIEGNNTGELFF. The CDR3 nucleotides are TGTGCCAGCAGCCAAGTAATTGAAGGAAATAACACCGGGGAGCTGTTTTTT.

This clonotype was counted many times. J is TRBJ2-7 and V is TRBV7-9; D is possibly TRBD1 (5 bases). Germline V CDR1 and CDR2: SEHNR, FQNEAQ (reference sequence). The CDR3 loop spans 14 amino acids. V dropped 5 bases and J dropped 3 bases, with 14 bases sitting between them. The CDR3 is CASSAPDRVYEQYF. The CDR3 DNA sequence: TGTGCCAGCAGCGCCCCAGACAGAGTCTACGAGCAGTACTTC.

This clonotype was counted many times. The gene calls are TRBV29-1 and TRBJ1-2, with 10 bases fitting TRBD1. Per the germline V gene, CDR1 is SQVTM and CDR2 is ANQGSEA. The CDR3 has 13 residues. Unmatched junction bases numbered 10, after V lost 8 bases and J lost 7 bases. The CDR3 sequence is CSTRQGALSGYTF. DNA of the CDR3: TGCAGCACTCGACAGGGGGCCCTTTCTGGCTACACCTTC.